This entry features one T cell receptor (beta chain) sequence. Germline and junction disagree at one end, which may indicate a read error. This specimen belongs to a study of blood T cell repertoires in COVID-19. Study in general: COVID-19 samples, acute and convalescent, were from the United States, Italy and Spain.

CDR1 is SEHNR, CDR2 FQNEAQ, per germline (reference sequence). The CDR3 length is 13 residues. In the authors' workflow: Using reference gene primer amplification, nucleated cell counts were estimated. Repertoires were generated with immunoSEQ multiplex PCR, while TCRdb's copy carries only in-frame clones and drops some. V and J calls and clone size are copied from that table; D and trimming were computed from the DNA. The table shows under 150,000 clones, with approximately 91% occurring only once. Sequenced material: peripheral blood. This TCR derives from a human donor in a cohort sampled during active COVID-19. V and J are TRBV7-9 and TRBJ2-5, with D possibly matching TRBD2 (6 bases). CDR3 sequence reads: CASSLDGGLRVHF. For the CDR3, the DNA is TGTGCCAGCAGCTTAGATGGTGGACTAAGAGTGCACTTC.